A single sample gave rise to the 5 T cell receptor beta chains below, sequenced in a study of T cell changes during pregnancy in multiple sclerosis. Clones were read by immunoSEQ multiplex PCR, and TCRdb kept only the in-frame ones, dropping some. Of 25,000 to 30,000 clones listed, about 89% are singletons. Sequencing was performed on CD4+ T cells from peripheral blood mononuclear cells, taken in the first trimester of pregnancy. The receptor set was obtained from a female donor in good health, enrolled as a control in a pregnancy study.

This chain's CDR3 is CASSQELVGTSGGAAYNEQFF. The DNA of the CDR3 is TGTGCCAGCAGCCAAGAGCTAGTAGGGACTAGCGGGGGGGCTGCCTACAATGAGCAGTTCTTC. V gene TRBV4-2 combines with J gene TRBJ2-1; 16 nucleotides agree with TRBD2. J lost 2 bases, V lost 0 bases, and 10 bases had no gene match. The CDR3 length is 21 residues. CDR1 LGHNA and CDR2 YNFKEQ come from the germline V gene.

The V gene is TRBV7-8, the J gene TRBJ1-5; D gene uncertain. There are 17 residues in the CDR3. V lost 2 bases, J lost 3 bases, and 17 bases lay in between. Germline CDR1 reads SGHVS; CDR2 reads FQNEAQ. The CDR3 loop reads CASSLPRRVSVNQPQHF. The CDR3 DNA follows: TGTGCCAGCAGCTTACCCCGCCGGGTCAGTGTCAATCAGCCCCAGCATTTT.

The count of this clone is one. The rearrangement joins TRBV5-1 to TRBJ2-2, with TRBD2 matching over 7 bases. The length of the CDR3 is 15 residues. J lost 4 bases, V lost 5 bases, and 8 bases had no gene match. CDR1 is SGHRS and CDR2 is YFSETQ in the germline V gene. The CDR3 DNA reads as TGCGCCAGCAGAGAGAGACCGGGGGGCACCGGGGAGCTGTTTTTT. Translation: CASRERPGGTGELFF.

The V call is TRBV7-8, the J call TRBJ2-3, with D perhaps TRBD1 (6 bases). The CDR3 covers 14 residues. Germline-derived CDR1 and CDR2 are SGHVS and FQNEAQ. V dropped 1 base and J dropped 6 bases, with 11 bases sitting between them. The CDR3 sequence is CASSLGGRVDTQYF. In DNA, the CDR3 is TGTGCCAGCAGCTTAGGGGGGCGGGTTGATACGCAGTATTTT.

The chain links TRBV15 to TRBJ2-6, with D possibly TRBD2 on 6 matching bases. Germline V lookup: CDR1 LNHNV, CDR2 YYDKDF (reference sequence). This CDR3 is 19 amino acids long. Trimming left V 5 bases short and J 0 bases short, with 20 bases between. DNA for the CDR3: TGTGCCACCAGCGCGGGACGTTCAATCTGGCTCTCTGGGGCCAACGTCCTGACTTTC. Translated: CATSAGRSIWLSGANVLTF.